This T cell receptor (beta chain) was sequenced for a study of T cell responses to AZD1222 COVID-19 vaccine. This clone was found a few times. Produced via immunoSEQ multiplex PCR; TCRdb's table is partial and in-frame only. The sample has approximately 85,000 clones, about 86% seen once. Germline V gene lookup returns CDR1 MDHEN and CDR2 SYDVKM. CDR3 size: 15 residues. Trimming left V 6 bases short and J 4 bases short, with 16 bases between. This sequence was found in an adult in good health. The material sequenced was peripheral blood, taken on day 0 of AZD1222 vaccination. The chain couples TRBV28 to TRBJ1-5; D is undetermined. CDR3 DNA: TGTGCCAGCAGACCATTCAGATATTCGAATCAGCCCCAGCATTTT. Its protein is CASRPFRYSNQPQHF. Filled out from reference TRBV28 and TRBJ1-5, the complete variable domain reads DVKVTQSSRYLVKRTGEKVFLECVQDMDHENMFWYRQDPGLGLRLIYFSYDVKMKEKGDIPEGYSVSREKKERFSLILESASTNQTSMYLCASRPFRYSNQPQHFGDGTRLSIL.